The TCR beta chain described here comes from a study of sequential checkpoint blockade in melanoma. At the level of the study: Both treatment sequences were followed by maintenance nivolumab.

Treatment reported: randomized to nivolumab then ipilimumab (arm A) or the reverse (arm B). The CDR3 totals 15 residues. Losses at the gene ends were 2 bases for V and 5 bases for J; bases not matched to a gene: 7. Germline CDR1 SGHAT, CDR2 FQNNGV. Data came from immunoSEQ multiplex PCR; TCRdb stores just in-frame clones and leaves some out. This sample has tens of thousands of clones, with approximately 90% found just once. This clonotype originated in a human donor with melanoma. Source: CD8+ T cells sorted from blood (inferred from file names), taken from a patient given nivolumab and ipilimumab in sequence. The chain has TRBV11-2 and TRBJ2-7, with TRBD2 identical over 9 bases. The chain's CDR3 is CASSLSSGSGDEQYV. CDR3 coding DNA: TGTGCCAGCAGCTTAAGTAGCGGGAGCGGCGACGAGCAGTACGTC.